This TCR beta chain was documented in a study of T cells in Graves' hyperthyroidism and ophthalmopathy. Trimming cost V 6 bases and J 0 bases, with 12 bases left between them. There are 14 residues in the CDR3. The germline CDR1 and CDR2 sequences are SGHRS and YFSETQ. Those with hyperthyroidism were 18 to 65 years old, newly diagnosed, and ill for under 2 months. Criteria for exclusion of patients were uncontrolled infection, other autoimmune disease, pregnancy or lactation. Diagnosis relied on clinical symptoms, serum thyroxine and TRAb, thyroid ultrasound and orbital computed tomography. Template material for amplifying TCR beta CDR3 regions consisted of RNA transcripts. The HTBI primer set was used in a first-round RT-PCR of the TCR CDR3. TCRdb called the multiplex PCR reads again in MiXCR, with one record for every CDR3 protein. The repertoire holds about 400,000 distinct CDR3 sequences, with just under 15% as singletons.

In its sample, this clonotype was seen many times. This receptor was obtained from a woman aged 25 to 45 with Graves' hyperthyroidism. The V and J genes are TRBV5-1 and TRBJ1-1; D remains ambiguous. Source material: blood. For the CDR3, the DNA is TGCGCCAGCACCGGGTCCGTCATGAACACTGAAGCTTTCTTT. Its translation is CASTGSVMNTEAFF.